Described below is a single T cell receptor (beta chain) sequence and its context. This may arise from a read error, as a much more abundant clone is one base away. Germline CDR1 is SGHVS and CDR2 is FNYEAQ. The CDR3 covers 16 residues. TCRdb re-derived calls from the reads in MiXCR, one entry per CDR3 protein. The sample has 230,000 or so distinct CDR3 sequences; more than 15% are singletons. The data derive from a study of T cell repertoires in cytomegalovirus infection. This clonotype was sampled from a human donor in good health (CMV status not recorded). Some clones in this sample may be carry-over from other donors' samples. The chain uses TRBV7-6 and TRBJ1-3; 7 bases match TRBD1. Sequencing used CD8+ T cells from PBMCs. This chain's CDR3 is CASSPGDSISENTIYF. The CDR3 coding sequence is TGTGCCAGCAGTCCCGGGGACAGCATATCTGAAAACACCATATATTTT.